This TCR beta chain originates from a study of shared clonotypes between healthy human individuals (dated by TCRdb to 2020 to 2021). About the study as a whole: A few men and two women, aged 18 to 49 years, made up the cohort. Leukapheresis yielded between about 0.85 and 9.5 billion PBMCs per donor. For each donor, CD4 naive and CD4 memory were each run on three plates, CD8 naive on two plates, and CD8 memory on one plate. To estimate repertoire size and how much clonotypes are shared between individuals, the study performed deep sequencing of blood TCR repertoires from a few healthy adults. Libraries were prepared and TCR repertoires were sequenced by different laboratories using diverse techniques, in order to increase sequencing depth and limit assay-specific biases.

TCR CDR3 regions were amplified from genomic DNA by multiplex PCR using the deep immunoSEQ assay. Extracted genomic DNA from each cell subset was spread evenly across all wells of several immunoSEQ 96-well plates, with each plate serving as a replicate. For sorted subsets, approximately 210 ng genomic DNA, equal to tens of thousands of T cell genomes, was loaded into each replicate PCR. Purified libraries were measured with a Qubit 3.0 fluorometer, size-checked on a Bioanalyzer 2100, and measured again with the KAPA Library Quantification kit. Each immunoSEQ 96-well plate was sequenced on its own single-read 150-cycle Illumina NextSeq 550 flow cell. The study's processing was this. Because the immunoSEQ output held only junctional sequences and lacked quality scores, the filtering could not match the filtering applied to full-length reads. To assign V/J genes and CDR3, sequences were annotated using PyIR, a Python wrapper for IgBLAST v1.9, with IMGT germline references. Any read was removed if the V/J assignment was weak (E-value above 1e-6), the CDR3 was missing, or the read contained stop codons, out-of-frame junctions, or ambiguous translated residues. V3J clonotypes were defined by identical inferred V gene, J gene, and CDR3 amino acid sequence. To compute the percentage overlap between repertoires, the number of shared unique clonotypes was divided by the size of the smaller repertoire. Richness of each repertoire was evaluated using RTK rarefaction, the Chao1 estimator, and Recon v2.1 estimates of unobserved clonotypes. OLGA was used to compute generation probabilities for all TCRbeta clonotypes that the gDNA method yielded from several donors. The immuneACCESS repertoire file appears here via TCRdb, limited to in-frame rearrangements. These files lack a portion of the clones; in checked studies, under half of the deficit traces to unresolved V genes, and the cause of the others is not known. The DNA was the basis for D and trimming; V, J and clone size are from that table. A total of roughly 2,000,000 clones appear in this sample, roughly 94% of them only once. The top ten clonotypes cover 1% to 1.5% of the sample.

CD8 naive samples consisted of CD45RO-negative cells that were positively selected for CCR7, yielding a CD45RA+CCR7+ population without TemRA cells. The donors were healthy, HIV-negative adults who had no recently reported acute infections or vaccinations. All donors were Caucasian adults living in Nashville, Tennessee, USA. Blood was obtained by leukapheresis, after which PBMCs were separated by Ficoll-Histopaque density gradient centrifugation and cryopreserved in liquid nitrogen vapor phase. Analytical flow cytometry was used to check the purity and quantity of each magnetically sorted T cell population. From each sorted fraction, genomic DNA was isolated and quantified by UV absorbance on a Nanodrop 2000c. A single count supports this clone. Its antigen is not yet known. No base-level quality is on record; no much larger clone is a single base apart. What the work shows at the level of the full study, not this receptor alone: Because the study included a small number of donors, the genetic and exposure-history diversity represented was limited. Rarefaction of sorted-subset datasets indicated incomplete sequencing despite the large sequencing depth. Only blood was sampled, and tissue TCR repertoires likely differ from those in blood. Clonotypes shared by all four sorted-subset donors showed higher generation probabilities than non-shared clonotypes. Estimated clonotype richness was generally larger for naive than for memory subsets. Pairwise subsampling led to the expectation that sequencing depth would affect the degree of clonotype sharing among donors. Approximately 5% of naive CD4, 3.5% of naive CD8, around 2.3% of memory CD4, and approximately 0.4% of memory CD8 clonotypes were shared across a few donors.

V is cut by 10 bases and J by 0 bases, and the space between the germline ends is 16 bases. CDR1 is given as KGHSH and CDR2 as LQKENI, both from the germline V gene. Including cysteine and phenylalanine, the CDR3 has 15 amino acids. Only the CDR3 DNA is retained, 45 bases long and in frame from the first base. The receptor chain draws on TRBV18 and TRBJ1-3; the D region possibly corresponds to TRBD1 (6 bases align). Sequencing input: naive CD8+ T cells sorted from blood. The cell subset or site label corresponds to: CD45RA+CCR7+. This clonotype was sampled from a man between 18 and 35 years old in good health. The DNA is TGTGCCACCCCGTGGGGGGCAAGCTCTGGAAACACCATATATTTT. Translated, this is CATPWGASSGNTIYF.